This T cell receptor beta chain is drawn from a study of cytomegalovirus exposure and HLA in healthy donors. The CDR3 contains 13 residues. CDR1 MRHNA and CDR2 SNTAGT come from the germline V gene. V was clipped by 2 bases and J by 13 bases; unmatched bases: 3. There are a few counts of this clone. PCR primers comprised 60 Vbeta and 13 Jbeta primers. The assay was immunoSEQ multiplex PCR, and TCRdb's table has in-frame clones only and misses some. The sample includes fewer than 200,000 clones, roughly 80% seen only once; the top ten take roughly 0.75%. This chain uses TRBV6-4 with TRBJ2-1; 12 positions match TRBD1. This sequence was found in a woman between 18 and 29 years old in good health and CMV-seronegative. What was sequenced was PBMCs. The CDR3 DNA is TGTGCCAGCAGTGACGGGGACAGGGGGCAACAGTTCTTC. Translated, it gives CASSDGDRGQQFF.